Given below is one T cell receptor (beta chain) in context. Its specific antigen is unknown. Germline and junction disagree at one end, which may indicate a read error. The data stem from a study of OX40 agonist ivuxolimab in advanced cancers. In terms of the full investigation: Ivuxolimab, which targeted the costimulatory receptor OX40 (CD134), was an agonistic, fully human IgG2 monoclonal antibody. Intravenous ivuxolimab was administered to patients every 2 weeks at six dose levels: 0.01, 0.1, 0.3, 1.5, 3 and 10 mg/kg. Among the 50 to 55 dose-escalation patients, approximately 20 had hepatocellular carcinoma, approximately 15 melanoma, 9 renal cell carcinoma and 9 head and neck cancer. A male proportion of around 80% and a mean age of 60 years, ranging from 23 to 79, were recorded for the dose-escalation cohort. Patients were allowed to have had prior anti-PD-1, anti-PD-L1 or anti-CTLA-4 therapy, and approximately 39% of the dose-escalation patients had been treated with checkpoint inhibitors. Partial responses were achieved by three dose-escalation patients, of whom one had hepatocellular carcinoma and two had cutaneous melanoma. Peripheral TCRbeta sequencing aimed to test whether ivuxolimab altered TCR sequence diversity and caused clonal T-cell expansion. The paper covers the monotherapy dose-escalation part of the phase I ivuxolimab trial, which included N of about 50 patients.

For sequencing of the TCRbeta CDR3 region, genomic DNA was extracted from the sorted cells. TCRbeta CDR3 regions were sequenced using the immunoSEQ Assay. TCRdb stores this immuneACCESS table with in-frame sequences only. Part of the clones is absent; in the studies checked, under half of the shortfall reflects unresolved V genes, and no reason is known for the rest. This sample holds some 76,000 clones; around four fifths were observed only once. The top ten clones comprise 1.5% to 2% of the sample. Study-wide conclusions, independent of this receptor: Partial responders in the 0.1-3.0 mg/kg groups had among the lowest normalized peripheral clonal expansion, especially among CD8+ T cells. At doses from 0.1 to 3.0 mg/kg, clonal expansion was seen in both CD4+ and CD8+ blood T cells between baseline and week 6. On average, CD8+ T cells showed more expanded clones than CD4+ T cells after ivuxolimab. Low levels of normalized T-cell clonal expansion were also seen in some patients who did not respond. Antigen specificity was not determined for the clonally expanded peripheral T cells.

The trial excluded patients who had a history of autoimmune disease or who were on systemic immunosuppression. Peripheral blood for TCR sequencing was collected from all dose cohorts at baseline, on cycle 4 day 1, and on cycle 7 day 1. The samples were drawn from a first-in-human, open-label, multicenter phase I dose-escalation trial of ivuxolimab. The trial enrolled adults with locally advanced or metastatic head and neck squamous cell, hepatocellular, melanoma or renal cell carcinoma. CD4+ and CD8+ T cells were sorted separately from peripheral blood before TCR sequencing. The sequence came from an adult with an advanced solid tumor such as melanoma, head and neck, liver or kidney cancer. Sequences were derived from CD4+ or CD8+ T cells sorted from blood, sampled in a trial of the OX40 agonist ivuxolimab.

DNA sequence: TGTGCTAGCAGCTTAGCCTTATGGGACAAAGAGACCCAGTACTTC. This encodes CASSLALWDKETQYF. The chain joins TRBV7-7 to TRBJ2-5; a tentative D match to TRBD1 spans 6 bases. The CDR3 goes from the cysteine to the phenylalanine over 15 residues. The read is trimmed to its CDR3 DNA, 45 bases read in frame from base 1. Taken from the germline V gene (reference sequence), the CDR1 and CDR2 loops are SSHAT and FNYEAQ.